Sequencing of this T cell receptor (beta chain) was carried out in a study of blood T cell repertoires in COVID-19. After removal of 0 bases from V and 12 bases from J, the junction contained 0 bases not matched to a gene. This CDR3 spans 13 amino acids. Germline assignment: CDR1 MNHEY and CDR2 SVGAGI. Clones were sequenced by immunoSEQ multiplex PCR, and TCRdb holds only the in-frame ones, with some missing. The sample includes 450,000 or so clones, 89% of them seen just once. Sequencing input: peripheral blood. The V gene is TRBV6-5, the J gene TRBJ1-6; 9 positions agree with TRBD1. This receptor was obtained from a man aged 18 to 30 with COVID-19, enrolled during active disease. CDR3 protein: CASSYSDRGPLHF. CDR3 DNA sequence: TGTGCCAGCAGTTACTCGGACAGGGGACCCCTCCACTTT.